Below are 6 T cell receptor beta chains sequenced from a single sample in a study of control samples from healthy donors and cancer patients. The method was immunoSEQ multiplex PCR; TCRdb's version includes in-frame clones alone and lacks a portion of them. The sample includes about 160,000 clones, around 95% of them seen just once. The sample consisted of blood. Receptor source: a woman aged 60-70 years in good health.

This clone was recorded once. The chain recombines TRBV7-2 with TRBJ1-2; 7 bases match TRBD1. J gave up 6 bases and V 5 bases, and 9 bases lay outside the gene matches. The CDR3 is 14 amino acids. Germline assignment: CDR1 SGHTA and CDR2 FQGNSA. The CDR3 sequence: CASSPYTGTDGYTF. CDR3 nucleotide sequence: TGTGCCAGCAGCCCGTACACCGGGACAGATGGCTACACCTTC.

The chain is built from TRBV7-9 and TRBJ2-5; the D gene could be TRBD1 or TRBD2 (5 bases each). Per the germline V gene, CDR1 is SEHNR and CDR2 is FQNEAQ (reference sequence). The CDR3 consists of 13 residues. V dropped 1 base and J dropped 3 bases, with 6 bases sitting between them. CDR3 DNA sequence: TGTGCCAGCAGCTTAGTGGGGGAAGAGACCCAGTACTTC. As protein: CASSLVGEETQYF.

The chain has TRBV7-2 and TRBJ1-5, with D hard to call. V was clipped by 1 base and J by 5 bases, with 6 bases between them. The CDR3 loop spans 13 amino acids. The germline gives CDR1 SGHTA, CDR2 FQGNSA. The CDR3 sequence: CASSLVMDQPQHF. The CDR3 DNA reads TGTGCCAGCAGCTTAGTTATGGATCAGCCCCAGCATTTT.

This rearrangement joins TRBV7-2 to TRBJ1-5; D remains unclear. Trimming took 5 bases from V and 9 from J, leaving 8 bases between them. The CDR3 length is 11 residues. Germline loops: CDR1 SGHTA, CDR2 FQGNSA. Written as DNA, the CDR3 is TGTGCCAGCAGCGAGGGTTGGCCCCAGCATTTT. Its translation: CASSEGWPQHF.

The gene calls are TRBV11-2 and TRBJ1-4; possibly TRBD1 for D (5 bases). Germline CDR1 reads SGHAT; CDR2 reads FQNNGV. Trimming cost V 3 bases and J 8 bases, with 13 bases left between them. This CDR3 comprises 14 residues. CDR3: CASSLVGGAEKLFF. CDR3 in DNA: TGTGCCAGCAGCTTGGTAGGCGGGGCGGAAAAACTGTTTTTT.

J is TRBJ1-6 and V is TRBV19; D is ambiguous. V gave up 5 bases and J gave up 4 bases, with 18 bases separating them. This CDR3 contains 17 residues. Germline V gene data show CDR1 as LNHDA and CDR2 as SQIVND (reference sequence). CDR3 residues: CASSPRGRDFYNSPLHF. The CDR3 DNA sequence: TGTGCCAGTAGTCCGCGGGGAAGGGATTTTTATAATTCACCCCTCCACTTT.